This T cell receptor beta chain appears in the sequencing data of a study of cytomegalovirus exposure and HLA in healthy donors. Turning to the study itself: A later analysis reported the 130 or so validation repertoires used the same platform as the roughly 670 first-cohort repertoires.

Data came from immunoSEQ multiplex PCR; TCRdb stores just in-frame clones and leaves some out. The sample lists more than 100,000 clones, 88% occurring once. V was trimmed by 3 bases and J by 1 base, leaving 10 bases between them. Germline lookup yields CDR1 SGHTA and CDR2 FQGNSA. CDR3 length: 15 amino acids. This receptor was obtained from a man in his thirties or forties in good health and CMV-seronegative. The sequenced sample consisted of PBMCs. This sequence joins TRBV7-2 and TRBJ2-1, with D possibly being TRBD2 (6 bases). The CDR3 loop reads CASSLLAESYNEQFF. The CDR3 DNA follows: TGTGCCAGCAGCTTGTTAGCGGAGTCCTACAATGAGCAGTTCTTC.